This TCR beta chain was captured in a study of CD8 T cells in ankylosing spondylitis. The CDR3 contains 15 residues. Trimming at V came to 3 bases and at J to 1 base, leaving 7 bases not matched to a gene. Germline CDR1 is DFQATT and CDR2 is SNEGSKA (reference sequence). Whole-study findings and limits: Blood from ankylosing spondylitis patients appeared to carry a characteristic roughly 8-variant TCR beta motif.

Details on this clonotype: What it recognizes is unknown.

TCRdb reanalysed the 5' RACE reads using MiXCR and keeps one entry per CDR3 protein. Of roughly 150,000 distinct CDR3 sequences in the sample, just under 7.5% were seen once. The source material was blood, either unsorted or a sorted T cell fraction (not recorded which). The chain is built from TRBV20-1 and TRBJ1-1; 8 nucleotides match TRBD1. The sequence was obtained from a female donor with ankylosing spondylitis or in good health (not recorded which). The CDR3 bases are TGCAGTGCTAGGGTACCAGGGGGCGAGAACACTGAAGCTTTCTTT. It translates to CSARVPGGENTEAFF.